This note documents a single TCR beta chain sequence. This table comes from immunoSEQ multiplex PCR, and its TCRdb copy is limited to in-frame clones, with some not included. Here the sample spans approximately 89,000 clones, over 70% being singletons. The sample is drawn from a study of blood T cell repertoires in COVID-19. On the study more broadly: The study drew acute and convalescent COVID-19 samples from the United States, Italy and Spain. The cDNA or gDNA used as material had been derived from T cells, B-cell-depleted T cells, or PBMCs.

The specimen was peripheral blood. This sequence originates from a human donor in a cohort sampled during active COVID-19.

The CDR3 here is CASSLAAGGSNQPQHF. CDR3 coding DNA: TGTGCCAGCAGCTTAGCGGCCGGGGGGAGCAATCAGCCCCAGCATTTT. The chain couples TRBV7-6 to TRBJ1-5, with D possibly matching TRBD1 (5 bases). Trimming left V 0 bases short and J 1 base short, with 10 bases between. The germline CDR1 and CDR2 sequences are SGHVS and FNYEAQ. CDR3 length: 16 amino acids.